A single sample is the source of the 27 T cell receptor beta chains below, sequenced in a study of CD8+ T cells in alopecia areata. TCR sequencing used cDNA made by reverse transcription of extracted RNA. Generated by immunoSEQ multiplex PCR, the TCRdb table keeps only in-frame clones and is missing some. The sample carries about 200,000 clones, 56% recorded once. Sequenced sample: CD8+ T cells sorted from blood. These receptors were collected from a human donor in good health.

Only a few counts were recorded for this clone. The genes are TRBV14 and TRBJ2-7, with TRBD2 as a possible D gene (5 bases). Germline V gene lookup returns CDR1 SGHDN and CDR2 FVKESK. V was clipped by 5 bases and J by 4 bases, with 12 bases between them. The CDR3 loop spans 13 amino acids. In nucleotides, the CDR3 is TGTGCCAGCAGCGCCCGGGGTCGATACGAGCAGTACTTC. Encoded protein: CASSARGRYEQYF.

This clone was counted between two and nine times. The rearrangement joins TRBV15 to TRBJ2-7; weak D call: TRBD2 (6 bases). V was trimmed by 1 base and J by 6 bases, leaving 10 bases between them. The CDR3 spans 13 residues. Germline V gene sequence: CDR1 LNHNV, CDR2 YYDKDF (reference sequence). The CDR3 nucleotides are TGTGCCACCAGCAGAGTGGCGGGGTCCGAGCAGTACTTC. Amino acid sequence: CATSRVAGSEQYF.

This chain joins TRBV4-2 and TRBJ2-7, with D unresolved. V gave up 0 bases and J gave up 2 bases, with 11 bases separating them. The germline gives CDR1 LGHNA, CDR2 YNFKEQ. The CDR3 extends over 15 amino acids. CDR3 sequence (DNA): TGTGCCAGCAGCCAAGAGAGCCGAGCCCCCTACGAGCAGTACTTC. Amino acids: CASSQESRAPYEQYF.

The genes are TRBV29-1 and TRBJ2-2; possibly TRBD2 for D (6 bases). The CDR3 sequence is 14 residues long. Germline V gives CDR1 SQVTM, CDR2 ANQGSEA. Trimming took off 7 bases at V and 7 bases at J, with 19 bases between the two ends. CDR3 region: CSAEDGRGSGELFF. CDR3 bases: TGCAGCGCTGAGGACGGGCGGGGCAGCGGGGAGCTGTTTTTT.

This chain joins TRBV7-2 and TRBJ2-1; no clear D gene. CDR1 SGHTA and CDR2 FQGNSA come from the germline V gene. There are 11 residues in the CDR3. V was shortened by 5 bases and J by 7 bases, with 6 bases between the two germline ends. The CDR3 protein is CASSPWNEQFF. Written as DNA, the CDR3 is TGTGCCAGCAGCCCCTGGAATGAGCAGTTCTTC.

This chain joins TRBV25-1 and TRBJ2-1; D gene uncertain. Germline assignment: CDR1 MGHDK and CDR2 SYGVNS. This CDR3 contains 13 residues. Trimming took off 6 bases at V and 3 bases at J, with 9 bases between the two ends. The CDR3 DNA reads TGTGCCAGCAGCTGGACGGACTACAATGAGCAGTTCTTC. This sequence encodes CASSWTDYNEQFF.

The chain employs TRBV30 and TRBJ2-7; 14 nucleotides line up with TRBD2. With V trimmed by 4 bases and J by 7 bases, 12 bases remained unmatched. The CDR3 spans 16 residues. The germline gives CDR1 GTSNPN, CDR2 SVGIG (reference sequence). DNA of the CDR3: TGTGCCTGGACCCCTTTGACTAGCGGGGGGGCGTCGGAGCAGTACTTC. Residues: CAWTPLTSGGASEQYF.

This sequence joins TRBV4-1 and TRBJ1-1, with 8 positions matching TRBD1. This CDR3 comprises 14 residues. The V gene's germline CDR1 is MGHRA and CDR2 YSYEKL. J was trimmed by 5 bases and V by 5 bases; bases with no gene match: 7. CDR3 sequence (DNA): TGCGCCAGCAGCTCGGGACAGGAGAGGACTGAAGCTTTCTTT. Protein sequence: CASSSGQERTEAFF.

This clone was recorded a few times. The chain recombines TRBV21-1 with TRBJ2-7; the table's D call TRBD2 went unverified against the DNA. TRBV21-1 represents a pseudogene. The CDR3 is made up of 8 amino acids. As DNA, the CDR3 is TGTGCCGGAGACGAGCAGTACTTC. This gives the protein CAGDEQYF.

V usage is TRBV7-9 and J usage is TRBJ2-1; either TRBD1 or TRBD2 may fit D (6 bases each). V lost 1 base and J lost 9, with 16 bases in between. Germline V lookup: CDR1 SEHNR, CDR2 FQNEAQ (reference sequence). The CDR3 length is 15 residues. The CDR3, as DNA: TGTGCCAGCAGCTTAGGCGGGACCCCGGGGGCTGAGCAGTTCTTC. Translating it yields CASSLGGTPGAEQFF.

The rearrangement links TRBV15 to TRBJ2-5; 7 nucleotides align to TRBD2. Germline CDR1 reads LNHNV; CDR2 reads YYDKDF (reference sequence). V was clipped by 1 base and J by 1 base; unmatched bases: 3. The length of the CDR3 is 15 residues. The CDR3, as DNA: TGTGCCACCAGCAGAGGAGGCGGGGGCCAAGAGACCCAGTACTTC. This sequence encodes CATSRGGGGQETQYF.

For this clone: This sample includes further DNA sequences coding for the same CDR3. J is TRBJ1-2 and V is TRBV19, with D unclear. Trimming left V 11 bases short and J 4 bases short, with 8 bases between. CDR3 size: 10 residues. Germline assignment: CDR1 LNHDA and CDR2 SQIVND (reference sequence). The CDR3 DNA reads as TGTGCCTCGAAAGGCTATGGCTACACCTTC. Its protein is CASKGYGYTF.

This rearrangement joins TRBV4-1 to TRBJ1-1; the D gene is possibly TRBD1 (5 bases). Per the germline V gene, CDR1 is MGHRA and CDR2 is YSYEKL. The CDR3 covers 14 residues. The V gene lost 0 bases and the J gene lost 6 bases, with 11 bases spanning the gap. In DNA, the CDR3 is TGCGCCAGCAGCCAAGATGATGGGGCGTCTGAAGCTTTCTTT. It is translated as CASSQDDGASEAFF.

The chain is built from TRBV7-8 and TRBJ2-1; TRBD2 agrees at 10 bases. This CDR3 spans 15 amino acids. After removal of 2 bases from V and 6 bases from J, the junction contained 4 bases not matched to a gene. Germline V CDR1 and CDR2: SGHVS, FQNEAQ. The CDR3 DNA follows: TGTGCCAGCAGCTTACCCAGCGGGGGGGGCAATGAGCAGTTCTTC. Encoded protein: CASSLPSGGGNEQFF.

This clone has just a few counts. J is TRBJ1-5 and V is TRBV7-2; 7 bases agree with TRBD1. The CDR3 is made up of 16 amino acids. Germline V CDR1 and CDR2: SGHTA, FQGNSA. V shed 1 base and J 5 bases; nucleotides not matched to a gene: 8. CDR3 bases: TGTGCCAGCAGCTTAGTGGAGGGGGCGAGGTATCAGCCCCAGCATTTT. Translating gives CASSLVEGARYQPQHF.

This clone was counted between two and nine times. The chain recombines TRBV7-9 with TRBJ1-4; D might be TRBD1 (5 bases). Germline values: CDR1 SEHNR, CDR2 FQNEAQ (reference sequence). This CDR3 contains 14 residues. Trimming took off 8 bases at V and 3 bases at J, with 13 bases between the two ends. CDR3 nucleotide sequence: TGTGCCAGCTGGGCAGGGAGTCCTAATGAAAAACTGTTTTTT. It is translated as CASWAGSPNEKLFF.

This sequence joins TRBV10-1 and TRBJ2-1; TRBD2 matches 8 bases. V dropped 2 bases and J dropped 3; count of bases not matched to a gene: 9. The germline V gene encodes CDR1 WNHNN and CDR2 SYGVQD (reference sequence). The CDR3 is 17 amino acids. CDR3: CASSELGGSGVYNEQFF. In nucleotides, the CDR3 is TGCGCCAGCAGTGAGCTTGGGGGTAGCGGGGTCTACAATGAGCAGTTCTTC.

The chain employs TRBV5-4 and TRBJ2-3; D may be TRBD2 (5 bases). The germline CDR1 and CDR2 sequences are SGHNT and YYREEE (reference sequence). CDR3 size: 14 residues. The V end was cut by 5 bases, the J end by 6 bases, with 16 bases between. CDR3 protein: CASRTFGSADTQYF. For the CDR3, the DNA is TGTGCCAGCAGGACCTTTGGTAGCGCCGATACGCAGTATTTT.

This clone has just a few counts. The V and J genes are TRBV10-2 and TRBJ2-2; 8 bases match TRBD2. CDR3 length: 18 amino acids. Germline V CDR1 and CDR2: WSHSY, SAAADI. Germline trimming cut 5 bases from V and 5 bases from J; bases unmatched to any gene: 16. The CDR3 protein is CASSTNPIAGRGTGELFF. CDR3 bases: TGCGCCAGCAGTACTAACCCGATAGCGGGAAGGGGGACCGGGGAGCTGTTTTTT.

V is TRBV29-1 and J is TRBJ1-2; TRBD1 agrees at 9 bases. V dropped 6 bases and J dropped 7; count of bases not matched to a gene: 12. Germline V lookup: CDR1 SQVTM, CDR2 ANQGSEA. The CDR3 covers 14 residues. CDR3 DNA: TGCAGCGTGGATCCGGGACAGGGATACGGTGGCTACACCTTC. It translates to CSVDPGQGYGGYTF.

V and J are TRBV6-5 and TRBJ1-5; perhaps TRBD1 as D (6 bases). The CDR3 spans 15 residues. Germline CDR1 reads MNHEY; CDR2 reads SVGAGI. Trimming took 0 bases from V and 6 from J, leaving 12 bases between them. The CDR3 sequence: CASSYSGEGGQPQHF. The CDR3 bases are TGTGCCAGCAGTTACTCAGGGGAAGGGGGTCAGCCCCAGCATTTT.

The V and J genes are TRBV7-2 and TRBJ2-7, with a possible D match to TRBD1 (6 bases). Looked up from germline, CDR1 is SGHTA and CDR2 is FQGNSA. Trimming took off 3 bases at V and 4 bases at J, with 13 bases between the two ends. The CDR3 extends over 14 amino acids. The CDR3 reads CASSFQGLGYEQYF. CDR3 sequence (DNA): TGTGCCAGCAGCTTTCAGGGGCTGGGGTACGAGCAGTACTTC.

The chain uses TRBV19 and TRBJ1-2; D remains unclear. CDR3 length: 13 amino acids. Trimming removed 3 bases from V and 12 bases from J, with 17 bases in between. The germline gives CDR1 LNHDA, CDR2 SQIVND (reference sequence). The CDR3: CASSMRSKDSDTF. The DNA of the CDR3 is TGTGCCAGTAGTATGAGGTCTAAGGATTCCGACACCTTC.

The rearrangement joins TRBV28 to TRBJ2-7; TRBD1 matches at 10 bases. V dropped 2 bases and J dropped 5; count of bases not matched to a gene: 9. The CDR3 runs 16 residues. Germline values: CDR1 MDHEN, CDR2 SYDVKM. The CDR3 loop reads CASSLVFGTGDNEQYF. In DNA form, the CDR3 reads TGTGCCAGCAGTTTAGTTTTCGGGACAGGGGACAACGAGCAGTACTTC.

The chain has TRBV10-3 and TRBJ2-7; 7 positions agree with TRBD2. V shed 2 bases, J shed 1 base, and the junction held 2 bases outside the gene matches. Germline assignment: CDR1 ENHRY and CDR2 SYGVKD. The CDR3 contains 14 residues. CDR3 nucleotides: TGTGCCATCAGTGAGCCCGGGGGGTCCTACGAGCAGTACTTC. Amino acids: CAISEPGGSYEQYF.

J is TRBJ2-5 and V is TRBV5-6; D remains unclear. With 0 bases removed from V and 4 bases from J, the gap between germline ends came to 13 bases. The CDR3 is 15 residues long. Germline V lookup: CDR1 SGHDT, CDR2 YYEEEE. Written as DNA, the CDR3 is TGTGCCAGCAGCTTGGCGAGAGTCTGGGTAGAGACCCAGTACTTC. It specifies CASSLARVWVETQYF.

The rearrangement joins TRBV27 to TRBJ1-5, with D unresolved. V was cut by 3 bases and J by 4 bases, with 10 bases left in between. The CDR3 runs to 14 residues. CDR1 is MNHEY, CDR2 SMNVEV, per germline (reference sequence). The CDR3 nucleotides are TGTGCCAGCAGTTTTCTGGACGGGAATCAGCCCCAGCATTTT. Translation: CASSFLDGNQPQHF.